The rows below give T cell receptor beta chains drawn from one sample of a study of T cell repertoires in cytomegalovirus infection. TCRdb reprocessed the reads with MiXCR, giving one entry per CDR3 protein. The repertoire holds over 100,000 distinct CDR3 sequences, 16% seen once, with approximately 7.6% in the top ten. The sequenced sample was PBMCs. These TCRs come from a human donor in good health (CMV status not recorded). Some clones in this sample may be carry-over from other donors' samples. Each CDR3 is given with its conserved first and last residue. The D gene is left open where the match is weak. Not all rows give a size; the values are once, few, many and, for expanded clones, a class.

CDR3nt: TGTGCCAGCCAACAGGGAATCAATCAGCCCCAGCATTTT; CDR3aa: CASQQGINQPQHF; v_gene: TRBV19; j_gene: TRBJ1-5; abundance: NA; d_gene: NA
CDR3nt: TGTGCCAGCAGCTCCGGGTCGTCCCGGGACTACGAGCAGTACTTC; CDR3aa: CASSSGSSRDYEQYF; v_gene: TRBV7-2; j_gene: TRBJ2-7; abundance: many; d_gene: NA
CDR3nt: TGTGCCACCAGTGATTTGAAGAACCTGAACACTGAAGCTTTCTTT; CDR3aa: CATSDLKNLNTEAFF; v_gene: TRBV24-1; j_gene: TRBJ1-1; abundance: NA; d_gene: NA
CDR3nt: TGTGCCAGCACCTTGGGGGCGTGGGGGGAGACCCAGTACTTC; CDR3aa: CASTLGAWGETQYF; v_gene: TRBV5-6; j_gene: TRBJ2-5; abundance: few; d_gene: NA
CDR3nt: TGTGCCAGCAGCTTAGACCCCCGGGGTACGCTGTATTTT; CDR3aa: CASSLDPRGTLYF; v_gene: TRBV11-3; j_gene: TRBJ2-3; abundance: once; d_gene: NA
CDR3nt: TGTGCCAGCAGCTTCAGGGCAGGACCTCCTCTGGGAAACATTCAGTACTTC; CDR3aa: CASSFRAGPPLGNIQYF; v_gene: TRBV7-6; j_gene: TRBJ2-4; abundance: many; d_gene: NA
CDR3nt: TGTGCCAGCAGCCAAGGTCCCTACGAGCAGTACTTC; CDR3aa: CASSQGPYEQYF; v_gene: TRBV3-1; j_gene: TRBJ2-7; abundance: once; d_gene: NA
CDR3nt: TGTGCCAGTAGTGGACAACCAACTAATGAAAAACTGTTTTTT; CDR3aa: CASSGQPTNEKLFF; v_gene: TRBV19; j_gene: TRBJ1-4; abundance: NA; d_gene: NA
CDR3nt: TGTGCCAGCAGCCCCGCCATACTAGCGGGCCAAGAGACCCAGTACTTC; CDR3aa: CASSPAILAGQETQYF; v_gene: TRBV7-2; j_gene: TRBJ2-5; abundance: many; d_gene: TRBD2
CDR3nt: TGTGCCAGCAGTTACAAGGGACACGGAGGCTACTTC; CDR3aa: CASSYKGHGGYF; v_gene: TRBV6-2/TRBV6-3; j_gene: TRBJ2-7; abundance: few; d_gene: NA
CDR3nt: TGTGCCAGCAGCTCACCCGGGATGAGCTCCTACGAGCAGTACTTC; CDR3aa: CASSSPGMSSYEQYF; v_gene: TRBV3-1; j_gene: TRBJ2-7; abundance: few; d_gene: NA
CDR3nt: TGTGCCAGCAGCCGGTACCCCTCCGGGGAGAACACTGAAGCTTTCTTT; CDR3aa: CASSRYPSGENTEAFF; v_gene: TRBV5-7; j_gene: TRBJ1-1; abundance: few; d_gene: NA
CDR3nt: TGTGCCAGCAGGACCCAGGGCCCTGAAGCTTTCTTT; CDR3aa: CASRTQGPEAFF; v_gene: TRBV6-6; j_gene: TRBJ1-1; abundance: few; d_gene: NA
CDR3nt: TGTGCCAGCAGTTACTCAGGGGATGGGGCCAACGTCCTGACTTTC; CDR3aa: CASSYSGDGANVLTF; v_gene: TRBV6-6; j_gene: TRBJ2-6; abundance: NA; d_gene: NA
CDR3nt: TGTGCCAGCTCCTCTGAAAGGGATTCACCCCTCCACTTT; CDR3aa: CASSSERDSPLHF; v_gene: TRBV12-3/TRBV12-4; j_gene: TRBJ1-6; abundance: many; d_gene: NA
CDR3nt: TGTGCCAGCAGTTACCCCGGGACCAGCAATGAGCAGTTCTTC; CDR3aa: CASSYPGTSNEQFF; v_gene: TRBV6-6; j_gene: TRBJ2-1; abundance: NA; d_gene: NA
CDR3nt: TGCAGCGTTGTCTCCTGGGATAGCACAGATACGCAGTATTTT; CDR3aa: CSVVSWDSTDTQYF; v_gene: TRBV29-1; j_gene: TRBJ2-3; abundance: many; d_gene: NA
CDR3nt: TGTGCCAGCAGTTTAACGGACAGGGAGGGTGGCTACACCTTC; CDR3aa: CASSLTDREGGYTF; v_gene: TRBV28; j_gene: TRBJ1-2; abundance: many; d_gene: TRBD1
CDR3nt: TGTGCCAGCAGCGTGAGCGGCCTTAATTCACCCCTCCACTTT; CDR3aa: CASSVSGLNSPLHF; v_gene: TRBV9; j_gene: TRBJ1-6; abundance: few; d_gene: NA
CDR3nt: TGTGCCAGCTCACTACGGGACAGGGGATCGAACACCGGGGAGCTGTTTTTT; CDR3aa: CASSLRDRGSNTGELFF; v_gene: TRBV18; j_gene: TRBJ2-2; abundance: NA; d_gene: TRBD1
CDR3nt: TGTGCCAGCAGCGGAGGGAGGGCTAATGAAAAACTGTTTTTT; CDR3aa: CASSGGRANEKLFF; v_gene: TRBV7-2; j_gene: TRBJ1-4; abundance: many; d_gene: NA
CDR3nt: TGTGCCAGCAGTTTAAACGGTCAGCCCCAGCATTTT; CDR3aa: CASSLNGQPQHF; v_gene: TRBV28; j_gene: TRBJ1-5; abundance: many; d_gene: NA
CDR3nt: TGTGCCAGCAGCCCTCAAAGGGGGTCTAACTATGGCTACACCTTC; CDR3aa: CASSPQRGSNYGYTF; v_gene: TRBV11-2; j_gene: TRBJ1-2; abundance: many; d_gene: NA
CDR3nt: TGTGCCAGCCACAAGGGGATGGGGCGCAATCAGCCCCAGCATTTT; CDR3aa: CASHKGMGRNQPQHF; v_gene: TRBV7-8; j_gene: TRBJ1-5; abundance: many; d_gene: NA